These 29 T cell receptor beta chains share one sample of origin, sequenced in a study of blood T cell repertoires in COVID-19. Assay used: immunoSEQ multiplex PCR; TCRdb lists only in-frame clones, some missing. Of around 330,000 clones in the sample, around 88% were seen once. The sequencing sample was made of peripheral blood. The receptors stem from a woman in her 30s with COVID-19, enrolled during active disease.

The chain has TRBV7-2 and TRBJ2-5; 7 bases line up with TRBD1. The ends lost 8 bases at V and 4 bases at J; junction bases unmatched: 10. The CDR3 extends over 14 amino acids. Per the germline V gene, CDR1 is SGHTA and CDR2 is FQGNSA. The chain's CDR3 is CASQIHRDRETQYF. CDR3 coding DNA: TGTGCCAGCCAGATACACAGGGACAGAGAGACCCAGTACTTC.

The rearrangement uses TRBV5-1 and TRBJ2-2; TRBD1 matches at 8 bases. The V and J ends lost 4 bases and 5 bases, in that order; junction bases with no gene match: 7. Germline CDR1 reads SGHRS; CDR2 reads YFSETQ. The CDR3 consists of 15 residues. The CDR3 DNA is TGCGCCAGCAGCAGAGGACAGGGATTGACCGGGGAGCTGTTTTTT. This sequence encodes CASSRGQGLTGELFF.

This chain links TRBV29-1 with TRBJ1-1; unclear D gene. V was clipped by 7 bases and J by 1 base, with 10 bases between them. CDR3 length: 12 amino acids. From germline, CDR1 is SQVTM and CDR2 ANQGSEA. The CDR3 loop is CSGHEGNTEAFF. DNA for the CDR3: TGCAGCGGTCACGAGGGGAACACTGAAGCTTTCTTT.

V usage is TRBV19 and J usage is TRBJ1-6; 9 nucleotides agree with TRBD1. V was pared by 6 bases and J by 8 bases, with 5 bases of the junction left unmatched. CDR1 and CDR2 from the germline V gene are LNHDA and SQIVND (reference sequence). The CDR3 loop spans 14 amino acids. DNA of the CDR3: TGTGCCAGTAGCCCGGGACAGGGTTATTCACCCCTCCACTTT. Translation: CASSPGQGYSPLHF. The full variable domain, rest sourced from reference TRBV19 and TRBJ1-6, is DGGITQSPKYLFRKEGQNVTLSCEQNLNHDAMYWYRQDPGQGLRLIYYSQIVNDFQKGDIAEGYSVSREKKESFPLTVTSAQKNPTAFYLCASSPGQGYSPLHFGNGTRLTVT.

The gene calls are TRBV7-8 and TRBJ2-5; 10 bases fit TRBD1. J was trimmed by 4 bases and V by 5 bases; bases with no gene match: 13. The CDR3 totals 17 residues. Germline V lookup: CDR1 SGHVS, CDR2 FQNEAQ. The CDR3 DNA follows: TGTGCCAGCAGCCCGGGACAGGGGCTATGGGCATCAGAGACCCAGTACTTC. Translating it yields CASSPGQGLWASETQYF. The full variable domain, its missing parts supplied by reference TRBV7-8 and TRBJ2-5, is GAGVSQSPRYKVAKRGQDVALRCDPISGHVSLFWYQQALGQGPEFLTYFQNEAQLDKSGLPSDRFFAERPEGSVSTLKIQRTQQEDSAVYLCASSPGQGLWASETQYFGPGTRLLVL.

The V gene is TRBV20-1, the J gene TRBJ1-2, with unresolved D. Trimming shortened V by 3 bases and J by 4 bases, and 18 bases separated the two germline ends. Per germline, CDR1 DFQATT and CDR2 SNEGSKA (reference sequence). The CDR3 loop spans 15 amino acids. CDR3 amino acids: CSASSGGPGSYGYTF. The CDR3 coding sequence is TGCAGTGCTAGTTCGGGTGGGCCTGGGAGCTATGGCTACACCTTC.

V gene TRBV7-2 combines with J gene TRBJ1-4, with TRBD1 matching over 7 bases. CDR3 length: 14 residues. The germline V gene encodes CDR1 SGHTA and CDR2 FQGNSA. Trimming removed 5 bases from V and 8 bases from J; junction bases left unmatched: 8. The CDR3 sequence: CASSPRTGREKLFF. CDR3 coding DNA: TGTGCCAGCAGCCCCCGGACAGGACGGGAAAAACTGTTTTTT.

J is TRBJ2-7 and V is TRBV4-1; no clear D. This CDR3 region has 12 residues. Trimming cost V 3 bases and J 7 bases, with 10 bases left between them. Germline V gene sequence: CDR1 MGHRA, CDR2 YSYEKL. The CDR3 loop reads CASSQNEEEQYF. The CDR3 DNA follows: TGCGCCAGCAGCCAGAATGAAGAGGAGCAGTACTTC.

The count of this clone is one. This chain joins TRBV5-1 and TRBJ1-1, with D possibly matching TRBD1 (5 bases). The CDR3 length is 18 residues. V gave up 0 bases and J gave up 0 bases, with 18 bases separating them. In germline, CDR1 is SGHRS, CDR2 YFSETQ. CDR3 nucleotides: TGCGCCAGCAGCTTGGTTGGTTCAGGGTATCGGTTGAACACTGAAGCTTTCTTT. It is translated as CASSLVGSGYRLNTEAFF.

The genes are TRBV5-1 and TRBJ1-5; TRBD1 matches at 8 bases. The CDR3 covers 16 residues. V trimming: 0 bases; J trimming: 2 bases; junction bases outside the gene matches: 4. Germline CDR1 and CDR2: SGHRS and YFSETQ. Here the CDR3 DNA reads TGCGCCAGCAGCTTGGGGACAGGGTCTGGCAATCAGCCCCAGCATTTT. Protein product: CASSLGTGSGNQPQHF.

This chain joins TRBV3-1 (or the pseudogene TRBV3-2) and TRBJ2-3; 10 positions match TRBD2. The CDR3 contains 16 residues. V shed 4 bases and J 1 base; nucleotides not matched to a gene: 5. The germline CDR1 and CDR2 sequences are LGHDT and YNNKEL (reference sequence). The CDR3 region has the DNA TGTGCCAGCAGCCGGGACCTAGCGGGGGGCACAGATACGCAGTATTTT. It is translated as CASSRDLAGGTDTQYF.

The chain couples TRBV4-2 to TRBJ2-7; the D gene is possibly TRBD2 (6 bases). The V end was cut by 0 bases, the J end by 3 bases, with 12 bases between. The CDR3 has 15 amino acids. CDR1 and CDR2 (germline): LGHNA, YNFKEQ. CDR3: CASSQDVSGVYEQYV. CDR3 DNA sequence: TGTGCCAGCAGCCAAGATGTGTCGGGGGTCTACGAGCAGTACGTC.

DNA of the CDR3: TGCGCCAGCAGCCCAAACACCGGGGAGCTGTTTTTT. This codes for CASSPNTGELFF. This chain links TRBV5-1 with TRBJ2-2; no clear D gene. The CDR3 runs to 12 residues. Germline loops: CDR1 SGHRS, CDR2 YFSETQ. V gave up 4 bases and J gave up 2 bases, with 3 bases separating them.

The V gene is TRBV6-5, the J gene TRBJ2-7; 8 nucleotides agree with TRBD1. V shed 6 bases, J shed 2 bases, and the junction held 6 bases outside the gene matches. CDR3 size: 14 residues. Germline V gene sequence: CDR1 MNHEY, CDR2 SVGAGI. The CDR3 DNA reads as TGTGCCAGCAGATGGACAGGGACCGCCTACGAGCAGTACTTC. This codes for CASRWTGTAYEQYF.

This clone is termed medium-sized (0.01 to 0.1%). The chain combines TRBV6-4 with TRBJ2-3; the match to TRBD2 covers 8 bases. Germline V gene data show CDR1 as MRHNA and CDR2 as SNTAGT. This CDR3 has 14 residues. V lost 3 bases and J lost 1; bases outside the gene matches: 0. This CDR3 reads CASSERGGTDTQYF. CDR3 nucleotides: TGTGCCAGCAGTGAGCGGGGGGGCACAGATACGCAGTATTTT.

The rearrangement uses TRBV10-3 and TRBJ2-7; 10 positions match TRBD2. The CDR3 has 14 residues. V was pared by 2 bases and J by 6 bases, with 4 bases of the junction left unmatched. Germline loops: CDR1 ENHRY, CDR2 SYGVKD. CDR3 in amino acids: CAISEVGTSVEQYF. DNA for the CDR3: TGTGCCATCAGTGAGGTCGGGACTAGCGTCGAGCAGTACTTC.

The chain has TRBV3-1 (or the pseudogene TRBV3-2) and TRBJ1-1; possible D gene TRBD1, 5 bases. Germline loops: CDR1 LGHDT, CDR2 YNNKEL (reference sequence). CDR3 length equals 14 residues. The germline V and J ends were trimmed by 0 bases and 4 bases, with 9 bases remaining between them. CDR3 sequence: CASSQEGVATEAFF. In DNA, the CDR3 is TGTGCCAGCAGCCAAGAAGGGGTGGCCACTGAAGCTTTCTTT.

The rearrangement links TRBV2 to TRBJ2-3; D remains unclear. The CDR3 is 12 amino acids. Germline CDR1 reads SNHLY; CDR2 reads FYNNEI. The V end was cut by 8 bases, the J end by 7 bases, with 13 bases between. CDR3 amino acids: CASSISGYTQYF. CDR3 in DNA: TGTGCCAGCTCAATCTCCGGTTATACGCAGTATTTT.

The gene calls are TRBV4-3 and TRBJ2-7, with 7 bases identical to TRBD2. Germline V CDR1 and CDR2: LGHNA, YSLEER. V shed 1 base, J shed 4 bases, and the junction held 10 bases outside the gene matches. The CDR3 contains 16 residues. CDR3 loop: CASSQVFASGEYEQYF. The CDR3 coding sequence is TGCGCCAGCAGCCAAGTTTTCGCTAGCGGAGAGTACGAGCAGTACTTC.

V and J are TRBV13 and TRBJ1-2; tentatively, D is TRBD1 (5 bases). This CDR3 spans 15 amino acids. Trimming took off 5 bases at V and 2 bases at J, with 15 bases between the two ends. Germline assignment: CDR1 PRHDT and CDR2 FYEKMQ (reference sequence). The CDR3 DNA follows: TGTGCCAGCAGCCCCCGGAGGGGCGAAAACTATGGCTACACCTTC. It is translated as CASSPRRGENYGYTF.

V is TRBV19 and J is TRBJ1-3, with 7 bases identical to TRBD1. The CDR3 length is 17 residues. The V gene's germline CDR1 is LNHDA and CDR2 SQIVND (reference sequence). V shed 0 bases and J 0 bases; nucleotides not matched to a gene: 5. In DNA form, the CDR3 reads TGTGCCAGTAGTATAGATCTAGGGGGCGACTCTGGAAACACCATATATTTT. This sequence encodes CASSIDLGGDSGNTIYF.

The chain couples TRBV5-1 to TRBJ1-4, with 8 bases matching TRBD1. CDR3 length equals 17 residues. V was clipped by 1 base and J by 10 bases; unmatched bases: 15. CDR1 SGHRS and CDR2 YFSETQ come from the germline V gene. CDR3 sequence (DNA): TGCGCCAGCAGCTTGTATGGGGACAGGCCTCTTGAAGGAAAACTGTTTTTT. Its protein product is CASSLYGDRPLEGKLFF.

The genes are TRBV6-5 and TRBJ1-3; 7 bases agree with TRBD1. Losses at the gene ends were 6 bases for V and 0 bases for J; bases not matched to a gene: 5. The CDR3 is made up of 15 amino acids. CDR1 is MNHEY and CDR2 is SVGAGI in the germline V gene. Written as DNA, the CDR3 is TGTGCCAGCAGAAGACAGGGAATCTCTGGAAACACCATATATTTT. Residues: CASRRQGISGNTIYF.

The chain uses TRBV4-2 and TRBJ2-1; 8 positions agree with TRBD2. This CDR3 spans 15 amino acids. The junction had 4 bases not matched to a gene; V was cut back by 3 bases and J by 3 bases. Germline lookup yields CDR1 LGHNA and CDR2 YNFKEQ. DNA for the CDR3: TGTGCCAGCAGCCAGCGTAGCGGGGACTACAATGAGCAGTTCTTC. This encodes CASSQRSGDYNEQFF.

The J gene is TRBJ1-1, the V gene TRBV20-1; no clear D gene. V lost 3 bases to trimming and J lost 11 bases, with 10 bases between them. Germline V gives CDR1 DFQATT, CDR2 SNEGSKA (reference sequence). CDR3 length equals 10 residues. The CDR3 coding sequence is TGCAGTGCTAGCGCGACTGGGGCTTTCTTT. It encodes CSASATGAFF.

The chain recombines TRBV3-1 (or the pseudogene TRBV3-2) with TRBJ2-7; 11 bases line up with TRBD2. V lost 4 bases and J lost 0; bases outside the gene matches: 2. The length of the CDR3 is 15 residues. Germline V gene sequence: CDR1 LGHDT, CDR2 YNNKEL (reference sequence). The CDR3 DNA follows: TGTGCCAGCAGCCCAACTAGCGGGAGCTCCTACGAGCAGTACGTC. Its translation is CASSPTSGSSYEQYV.

The rearrangement joins TRBV6-5 to TRBJ1-2; 12 bases are a match to TRBD1. The CDR3 spans 15 residues. Trimming at V came to 4 bases and at J to 8 bases, leaving 8 bases not matched to a gene. Germline assignment: CDR1 MNHEY and CDR2 SVGAGI. The CDR3 region has the DNA TGTGCCAGCAGTTCGGAGGGACAGGGGGCGCGGGGCTACACCTTC. Translating it yields CASSSEGQGARGYTF.

V usage is TRBV4-2 and J usage is TRBJ2-3, with 8 bases that match TRBD2. The J segment lost 3 bases and the V segment lost 0 bases, leaving 2 bases of the junction unmatched. CDR3 size: 15 residues. Germline V gives CDR1 LGHNA, CDR2 YNFKEQ. CDR3 loop: CASSQELAVTDTQYF. The DNA of the CDR3 is TGTGCCAGCAGCCAAGAACTAGCGGTTACAGATACGCAGTATTTT.

The rearrangement links TRBV28 to TRBJ1-2; D gene uncertain. Trimming pared 7 bases from V and 6 bases from J, leaving 21 bases between. Germline CDR1 and CDR2: MDHEN and SYDVKM. This CDR3 is built from 15 residues. The CDR3, as DNA: TGTGCCAGCACTTTCCCCCGGGGTGGGGATAATGGCTACACCTTC. Translation: CASTFPRGGDNGYTF.